The source of this T cell receptor beta chain is a study of blood T cell repertoires in COVID-19. Overall study context: Acute and convalescent COVID-19 samples came from the United States, Italy and Spain.

Authors' analysis steps: Reference gene primer amplification yielded estimated nucleated cell counts. Sequenced by immunoSEQ multiplex PCR; TCRdb stores in-frame clones only, minus some. The DNA gave D and trimming, while V, J and clone size come from that table. This sample yields approximately 250,000 clones, of which nearly 95% are seen a single time; about 0.79% belongs to the top ten. Trimming shortened V by 0 bases and J by 0 bases, and 13 bases separated the two germline ends. This CDR3 is built from 17 residues. In germline, CDR1 is SEHNR, CDR2 FQNEAQ (reference sequence). The receptor was isolated from a man aged 30 to 45 with COVID-19, enrolled during active disease. This chain uses TRBV7-9 with TRBJ2-3, with a possible D match to TRBD2 (6 bases). The specimen was peripheral blood. DNA for the CDR3: TGTGCCAGCAGCTTAGCGTCGGCGGGACTGAGCACAGATACGCAGTATTTT. This sequence encodes CASSLASAGLSTDTQYF. Looking up the rest from reference TRBV7-9 and TRBJ2-3 gives the full variable domain: DTGVSQNPRHKITKRGQNVTFRCDPISEHNRLYWYRQTLGQGPEFLTYFQNEAQLEKSRLLSDRFSAERPKGSFSTLEIQRTEQGDSAMYLCASSLASAGLSTDTQYFGPGTRLTVL.